This section outlines one T cell receptor beta chain sequence together with its context. The antigen is undetermined. This sample is drawn from a study of CD4 T cell repertoires in COVID-19. Assay: immunoSEQ multiplex PCR; the TCRdb copy retains only in-frame clones and omits some. Among under 30,000 clones listed, 93% were seen once. Study findings and constraints: Two or all three memory subsets shared several highly expanded SARS-CoV-2-reactive clonotypes. Some SARS-CoV-2 clonotypes, between about 6 and 28%, recurred in SARS-CoV and/or HKU1 cultures.

Sequencing was done directly on freshly isolated, uncultured memory T cells. The CDR3 extends over 14 amino acids. After removal of 2 bases from V and 9 bases from J, the junction contained 8 bases not matched to a gene. CDR1 MNHNS and CDR2 SASEGT come from the germline V gene. The origin of this receptor is a human donor who had COVID-19. This rearrangement joins TRBV6-1 to TRBJ2-7, with 9 bases that match TRBD1. The sample was circulating follicular helper CD4+ T cells (cTfh) from blood, taken before the COVID-19 pandemic. In nucleotides, the CDR3 is TGTGCCAGCAGTGAACCGGGACAGGGACGGGTGCAGTACTTC. This translates into CASSEPGQGRVQYF.